This T cell receptor (beta chain) was captured by sequencing in a study of shared clonotypes between healthy human individuals. The overall study: Ranging from 18 to 49 in age, donors were a couple of women and three men. Whole-study results and caveats: Donor scarcity curtailed the genetic and exposure-history diversity represented herein. Clonotype sharing among donors likely depends on sequencing depth.

Here immunoSEQ multiplex PCR was the method, and the copy in TCRdb shows in-frame clones only, minus some. The table records some 1.5 million clones, nearly 99% of them present only once. CDR3 length equals 14 residues. Between the trimmed V and J ends, which lost 3 bases and 6 bases, there was a span of 11 bases. Germline loops: CDR1 WNHNN, CDR2 SYGVQD (reference sequence). Points on this clone: Its antigen is unknown.

The receptor was isolated from a man aged 25 to 40 in good health. The specimen sequenced was naive CD4+ T cells sorted from blood. Regarding subset: CD45RA+ positively selected. The V and J genes are TRBV10-1 and TRBJ2-2; perhaps TRBD2 as D (6 bases). In DNA, the CDR3 is TGCGCCAGCAGTGATGGGTGGGAGGCCGGGGAGCTGTTTTTT. It encodes CASSDGWEAGELFF.